The entry that follows covers one T cell receptor (beta chain) sequence. No antigen is known for it. The TCR library protocol attached unique molecular identifiers to the individual cDNA molecules. TCRdb independently ran MiXCR on the 5' RACE reads; one entry per CDR3 protein. This sample has some 77,000 distinct CDR3 sequences, with about 15% found just once. The CDR3 is 15 amino acids. V was clipped by 5 bases and J by 3 bases; unmatched bases: 3. This entry belongs to a study of early T cells in non-severe SARS-CoV-2 infection. Overall study findings and caveats: VDJdb matching favored anti-spike CD8 responses, missing private and CD4 specificities.

The chain has TRBV12-3 or TRBV12-4 and TRBJ2-3; 12 bases map to TRBD2. The material sequenced was whole blood. The clonotype was recovered from an adult who was a healthcare worker with PCR-confirmed SARS-CoV-2 infection or an uninfected control (not recorded which). The CDR3 sequence: CASSPLAGGTDTQYF. CDR3 sequence (DNA): TGTGCCAGCAGTCCCCTAGCGGGAGGGACAGATACGCAGTATTTT.